This T cell receptor (beta chain) was recorded in a study of PD-L1 blockade in urothelial cancer. The CDR3 is made up of 14 amino acids. Germline trimming cut 8 bases from V and 1 base from J; bases unmatched to any gene: 2. CDR1 is GTSNPN and CDR2 is SVGIG in the germline V gene (reference sequence). Repertoires were generated with immunoSEQ multiplex PCR, while TCRdb's copy carries only in-frame clones and drops some. The sample includes 100,000 to 150,000 clones, about 84% of them seen just once. The time point denotes: peripheral blood 6 weeks after treatment start. The TCR sequence derives from a man aged 50 to 59 with urothelial cancer. The rearrangement links TRBV30 to TRBJ1-6; 10 positions match TRBD1. Sequencing was performed on PBMCs, taken around atezolizumab (anti-PD-L1) treatment. CDR3 sequence (DNA): TGTGCCGGGACAGGGGCGTCCTATAATTCACCCCTCCACTTT. It encodes CAGTGASYNSPLHF.